What follows is one T cell receptor beta chain and its context. Its antigen remains unidentified. Base-call qualities are not available, and no considerably larger clone is one nucleotide away. This sample is part of a study of vaccination effects on CD4 cells after COVID-19 (dated 2022 in TCRdb). Broadly, across the study: In the ViraFEST assay, PBMC were stimulated with viral peptide pools, and antigen-specific CD4+ T cell clonotypes were then identified by expansion using TCR sequencing. Each participant got two doses of an mRNA SARS-CoV-2 vaccine, either BNT162b2 or mRNA-1273. Two million PBMC per well were cultured in IMDM with 5% human AB serum, about 9.4 IU/ml IL-2 and gentamicin, plus 10 ug/ml peptides. SARS-CoV-2 spike-specific CD4+ TCR repertoires were compared before and after mRNA vaccination in COVID-19 convalescent patients and in infection-naive vaccine recipients. Altogether, nine to ten COVID-19 convalescent patients and a few SARS-CoV-2-naive healthy vaccine recipients made up the full study. In the study, cultures from other donors were sequenced using the Oncomine TCR Beta short-read assay on an Illumina iSeq 100.

After around ten days of culture, CD4+ T cells were isolated with the EasySep CD4+ T cell isolation kit. The absence of prior SARS-CoV-2 infection in healthy vaccine recipients was confirmed by negative nucleocapsid antibodies before and after vaccination. Half of the culture medium was replaced with fresh IL-2-containing medium on days 3 and 7. Unless noted otherwise, every peptide stimulation condition was grown in triplicate wells. PBMC were separated from whole blood using Ficoll-Paque Plus gradient centrifugation and were then either cryopreserved at -140C or used fresh. The QIAamp micro DNA kit was used to extract genomic DNA from the cultured CD4+ T cells. The receptor library was made with the immunoSEQ multiplex PCR assay. DNA from the CD4+ T cells that had been cultured and isolated underwent TCR beta CDR3 sequencing. The published analysis was carried out like this. Non-productive TCR sequences were removed and reads were trimmed to the CDR3 region, keeping CDR3s of at least 7 amino acids. The MANAFEST web app was used to pick out antigen-specific clonotypes by comparing their expansion in peptide wells with that in reference cultures. For clones to be considered positive, expansion at FDR<0.05 versus reference and all other wells, an odds ratio above 5, and a frequency above 0.1% in two replicate wells were required. Cross-reactive clonotypes were defined as significantly expanded in SARS-CoV-2 spike wells and in at least one common cold coronavirus spike condition. CDR3 similarity was assessed by Levenshtein distance using the stringdist R package, and unrooted trees were constructed with ape in R 3.6.1. TCRdb mirrors the immuneACCESS table, restricted to in-frame sequences. Some clones are absent from its copies; in checked studies, under half trace to an unresolved V gene, and the reason for the others is unknown. The V and J calls and clone size were taken over from that table, and D and trimming were inferred from the DNA. Here the sample has around 35,000 clones; 65% to 85% occur a single time. Roughly 3.1% of the sample lies in the top ten.

Its CDR3 holds 16 amino acids, cysteine through phenylalanine. Of all the DNA, just the CDR3 is kept, 48 bases in frame from base 1. The germline V gene provides CDR1 SGDLS and CDR2 YYNGEE. Trimming at the junction amounts to 0 bases on V and 4 bases on J, and the germline ends lie 14 bases apart. Study-level results and caveats: Both infection-induced and vaccine-induced clones contracted markedly at late post-vaccination timepoints, which is consistent with waning T cell responses. In healthy vaccine recipients, vaccine-induced clones were almost all SARS-CoV-2 mono-reactive, with only 1 of 255 being cross-reactive with common cold coronaviruses. The study was limited by a small number of convalescent patients, and early post-infection timepoints were lacking.

The chain couples TRBV9 to TRBJ2-1, with a tentative D call of TRBD1 or TRBD2, each matching 5 bases. Sequencing used CD4+ T cells from PBMCs cultured without peptide, obtained before COVID-19 vaccination. The receptor was isolated from a human donor who received a COVID-19 vaccine. CDR3 protein: CASSVASVGVYNEQFF. The sequenced DNA: TGTGCCAGCAGCGTAGCCTCTGTGGGGGTATACAATGAGCAGTTCTTC.